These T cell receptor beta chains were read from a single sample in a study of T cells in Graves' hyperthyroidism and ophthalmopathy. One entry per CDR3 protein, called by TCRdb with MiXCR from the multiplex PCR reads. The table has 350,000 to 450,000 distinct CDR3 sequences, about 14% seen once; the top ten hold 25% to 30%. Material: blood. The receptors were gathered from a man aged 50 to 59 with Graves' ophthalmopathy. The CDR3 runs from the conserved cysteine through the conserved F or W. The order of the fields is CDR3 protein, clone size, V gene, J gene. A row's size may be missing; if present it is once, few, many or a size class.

CDR3: CASSQFGTASSGNTIYF; size: many; V: TRBV3-1; J: TRBJ1-3
CDR3: CASREQSSYQPQHF; size: many; V: TRBV28; J: TRBJ1-5
CDR3: CATSDLINEQFF; size: -; V: TRBV24-1; J: TRBJ2-1
CDR3: CASGLGGRQNEQFF; size: many; V: TRBV3-1; J: TRBJ2-1
CDR3: CASSLDGLGVREGVGEQFF; size: -; V: TRBV7-9; J: TRBJ2-1
CDR3: CATSRDRAAYNEQFF; size: many; V: TRBV15; J: TRBJ2-1
CDR3: CASSIGRTPYNEQFF; size: -; V: TRBV19; J: TRBJ2-1
CDR3: CASSFIGQRNNQPQHF; size: many; V: TRBV19; J: TRBJ1-5
CDR3: CASSPNRQANTQYF; size: many; V: TRBV18; J: TRBJ2-3
CDR3: CAWSVRGGAGYTF; size: many; V: TRBV30; J: TRBJ1-2
CDR3: CASSTGGGWNEQFF; size: many; V: TRBV5-6; J: TRBJ2-1
CDR3: CASSPLAGAGEAFF; size: many; V: TRBV12-3/TRBV12-4; J: TRBJ1-1
CDR3: CASSSTGSDQETQYF; size: many; V: TRBV12-3/TRBV12-4; J: TRBJ2-5
CDR3: CASNSGHFGYTF; size: many; V: TRBV6-2/TRBV6-3; J: TRBJ1-2
CDR3: CASSQGLATKNIQYF; size: many; V: TRBV27; J: TRBJ2-4
CDR3: CASSQGLAVITVSDTQYF; size: many; V: TRBV4-2; J: TRBJ2-3
CDR3: CSGYGRMNTGELFF; size: few; V: TRBV29-1; J: TRBJ2-2
CDR3: CSAYPRDRAYEQYF; size: -; V: TRBV20-1; J: TRBJ2-7
CDR3: CSAGTGTYLTQYF; size: few; V: TRBV29-1; J: TRBJ2-5
CDR3: CASSFEITDTQYF; size: few; V: TRBV5-1; J: TRBJ2-3
CDR3: CSAKAGGRGEQYF; size: many; V: TRBV20-1; J: TRBJ2-7
CDR3: CATHRGPYEQYF; size: -; V: TRBV6-2/TRBV6-3; J: TRBJ2-7
CDR3: CASSREGVLYNEQFF; size: few; V: TRBV7-6; J: TRBJ2-1
CDR3: CASITVAGVKNIQYF; size: many; V: TRBV2; J: TRBJ2-4
CDR3: CASSQVLSSNQPQHF; size: few; V: TRBV4-2; J: TRBJ1-5
CDR3: CASSPSTSGGLTDTQYF; size: many; V: TRBV27; J: TRBJ2-3
CDR3: CASSLSRGTDTQYF; size: many; V: TRBV12-3/TRBV12-4; J: TRBJ2-3
CDR3: CATTIPSSYEQYF; size: many; V: TRBV28; J: TRBJ2-7
CDR3: CSAEARFGQGAYEQYF; size: many; V: TRBV20-1; J: TRBJ2-7
CDR3: CASTLTRKETQYF; size: many; V: TRBV6-1; J: TRBJ2-5
CDR3: CSAQGTHYGYTF; size: many; V: TRBV20-1; J: TRBJ1-2
CDR3: CASSFGTDYEQYF; size: -; V: TRBV5-6; J: TRBJ2-7
CDR3: CASSFPGTSGSGGVETQYF; size: many; V: TRBV2; J: TRBJ2-5
CDR3: CASSFGEGGSYEQYF; size: many; V: TRBV7-9; J: TRBJ2-7
CDR3: CASSPQFLDEQYF; size: -; V: TRBV18; J: TRBJ2-7
CDR3: CSARDRRGEKLFF; size: many; V: TRBV20-1; J: TRBJ1-4
CDR3: CSVGGTRGPNTEAFF; size: many; V: TRBV29-1; J: TRBJ1-1
CDR3: CASSGGLAGATDTQYF; size: few; V: TRBV5-1; J: TRBJ2-3
CDR3: CSASWMGLNEQYF; size: many; V: TRBV20-1; J: TRBJ2-7
CDR3: CSVGTGGNQPQHF; size: many; V: TRBV29-1; J: TRBJ1-5
CDR3: CSANRRNQETQYF; size: many; V: TRBV20-1; J: TRBJ2-5
CDR3: CASSPQRASGRSGGELFF; size: many; V: TRBV11-2; J: TRBJ2-2
CDR3: CASSAVANTEAFF; size: many; V: TRBV11-2; J: TRBJ1-1
CDR3: CASSARYEQYF; size: many; V: TRBV11-1; J: TRBJ2-7
CDR3: CATTTENYGYTF; size: -; V: TRBV28; J: TRBJ1-2
CDR3: CASRYRELSGANVLTF; size: many; V: TRBV12-3/TRBV12-4; J: TRBJ2-6
CDR3: CASSLVPSGREYEQYF; size: -; V: TRBV7-9; J: TRBJ2-7
CDR3: CASSAGENTGELFF; size: many; V: TRBV6-1; J: TRBJ2-2
CDR3: CASSPDLVGLAGRNEQFF; size: many; V: TRBV3-1; J: TRBJ2-1
CDR3: CASSRLQGSYEQYF; size: once; V: TRBV7-6; J: TRBJ2-7
CDR3: CASSRLTENYGYTF; size: many; V: TRBV3-1; J: TRBJ1-2
CDR3: CASIDGPKTYEQYF; size: -; V: TRBV6-1; J: TRBJ2-7
CDR3: CASSMTNRGPYEQYF; size: -; V: TRBV19; J: TRBJ2-7
CDR3: CSVLDTEAFF; size: many; V: TRBV29-1; J: TRBJ1-1
CDR3: CSARGLAGAGEDNEQFF; size: few; V: TRBV20-1; J: TRBJ2-1
CDR3: CASTSLAGGYNEQFF; size: many; V: TRBV2; J: TRBJ2-1
CDR3: CSVERSGVPTDTQYF; size: few; V: TRBV29-1; J: TRBJ2-3
CDR3: CASSLGGTNTGELFF; size: many; V: TRBV5-1; J: TRBJ2-2
CDR3: CASSSGTGGWNEQYF; size: many; V: TRBV5-1; J: TRBJ2-7